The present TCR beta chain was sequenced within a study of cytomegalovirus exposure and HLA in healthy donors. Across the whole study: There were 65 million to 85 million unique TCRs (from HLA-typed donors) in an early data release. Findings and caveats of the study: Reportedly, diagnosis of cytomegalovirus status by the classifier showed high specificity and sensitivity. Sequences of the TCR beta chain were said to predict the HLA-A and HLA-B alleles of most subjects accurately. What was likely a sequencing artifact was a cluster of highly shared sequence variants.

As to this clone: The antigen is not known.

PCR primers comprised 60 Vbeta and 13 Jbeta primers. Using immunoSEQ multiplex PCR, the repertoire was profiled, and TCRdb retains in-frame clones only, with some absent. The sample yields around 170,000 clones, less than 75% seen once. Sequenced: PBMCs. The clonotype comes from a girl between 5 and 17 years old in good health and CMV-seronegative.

CDR3 in amino acids: CASKGDSSYEQYF. CDR3 DNA sequence: TGTGCCAGCAAAGGAGACTCCTCCTACGAGCAGTACTTC. The chain has TRBV7-2 and TRBJ2-7; no clear D. The CDR3 runs to 13 residues. Germline CDR1 and CDR2: SGHTA and FQGNSA. V was shortened by 7 bases and J by 0 bases, with 10 bases between the two germline ends.